This TCR beta chain was captured in a study of regulatory T cells in long-lasting Graves disease. The sample's time point: persistent/refractory GD, antithyroid drugs over 5 years with positive TRAb. PBMCs were the source of the RNA used for TCR sequencing. This clonotype was seen only a few times. CDR3-region Arm-PCR and iRepertoire HTBI primers produced the TCR beta libraries. Each CDR3 protein gets one entry after TCRdb re-called the multiplex PCR reads with MiXCR. The table shows roughly 500,000 distinct CDR3 sequences, with 20% to 25% occurring only once. The CDR3 covers 15 residues. CDR1 is MGHRA and CDR2 is YSYEKL in the germline V gene. Trimming at V came to 0 bases and at J to 9 bases, leaving 10 bases not matched to a gene.

This TCR came from a female donor with Graves disease. The material sequenced was peripheral blood mononuclear cells (PBMCs), taken when the disease was refractory, from a patient treated with antithyroid drugs. The genes are TRBV4-1 and TRBJ1-2, with 7 bases lining up with TRBD1. The CDR3 is CASSQDWGQSARYTF. For the CDR3, the DNA is TGCGCCAGCAGCCAAGATTGGGGACAGAGTGCCCGCTACACCTTC.